This T cell receptor beta chain was identified during a study of blood T cell repertoires in COVID-19. TCRdb keeps only in-frame clones here, not all; method: immunoSEQ multiplex PCR. The table has about 250,000 clones, 70% to 90% seen once; the top ten hold more than 4%. Trimming removed 0 bases from V and 5 bases from J; junction bases left unmatched: 9. The V gene's germline CDR1 is SGDLS and CDR2 YYNGEE. CDR3 length: 16 amino acids. The chain has TRBV9 and TRBJ2-5, with 8 bases fitting TRBD2. Sequencing was performed on PBMCs or T cells enriched from blood (not recorded which). The TCR originated in a woman between 25 and 40 years old who had recovered from COVID-19. CDR3 residues: CASSVGTSGIGETQYF. The CDR3 DNA sequence: TGTGCCAGCAGCGTAGGTACTAGCGGCATAGGGGAGACCCAGTACTTC. The full variable domain, with the rest looked up from reference TRBV9 and TRBJ2-5, is DSGVTQTPKHLITATGQRVTLRCSPRSGDLSVYWYQQSLDQGLQFLIQYYNGEERAKGNILERFSAQQFPDLHSELNLSSLELGDSALYFCASSVGTSGIGETQYFGPGTRLLVL.